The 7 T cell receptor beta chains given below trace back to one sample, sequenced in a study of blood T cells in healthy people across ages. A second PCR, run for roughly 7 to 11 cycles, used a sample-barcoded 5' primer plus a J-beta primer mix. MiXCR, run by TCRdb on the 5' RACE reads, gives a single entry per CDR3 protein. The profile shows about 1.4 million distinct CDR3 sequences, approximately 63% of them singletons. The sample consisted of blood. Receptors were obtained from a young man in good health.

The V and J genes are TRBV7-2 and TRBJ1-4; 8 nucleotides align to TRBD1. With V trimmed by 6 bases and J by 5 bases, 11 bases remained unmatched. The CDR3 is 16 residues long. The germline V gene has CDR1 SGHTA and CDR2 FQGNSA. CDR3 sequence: CASSLDRVSPNEKLFF. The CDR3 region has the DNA TGTGCCAGCAGTTTGGACAGGGTATCCCCAAATGAAAAACTGTTTTTT.

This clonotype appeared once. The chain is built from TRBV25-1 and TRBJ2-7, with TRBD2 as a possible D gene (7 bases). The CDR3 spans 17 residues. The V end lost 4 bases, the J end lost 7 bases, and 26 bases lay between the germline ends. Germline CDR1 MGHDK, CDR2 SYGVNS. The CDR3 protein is CASSGYEAGAAYNEQYF. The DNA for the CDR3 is TGTGCCAGCAGTGGGTACGAGGCGGGGGCTGCCTACAATGAGCAGTACTTC.

The CDR3 reads CSGTGGETQYF. CDR3 DNA sequence: TGCAGCGGGACAGGGGGAGAGACCCAGTACTTC. The chain employs TRBV29-1 and TRBJ2-5; 10 positions agree with TRBD1. CDR1 SQVTM and CDR2 ANQGSEA come from the germline V gene. The CDR3 length is 11 residues. V trimming: 7 bases; J trimming: 4 bases; junction bases outside the gene matches: 0.

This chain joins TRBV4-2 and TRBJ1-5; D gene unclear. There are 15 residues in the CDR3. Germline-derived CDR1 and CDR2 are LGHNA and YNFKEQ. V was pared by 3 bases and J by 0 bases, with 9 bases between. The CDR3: CASSQLDFSNQPQHF. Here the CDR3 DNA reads TGTGCCAGCAGCCAGCTGGACTTTAGCAATCAGCCCCAGCATTTT.

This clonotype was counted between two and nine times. The CDR3 sequence is CASSLVVQPQHF. CDR3 nucleotide sequence: TGTGCCAGCAGTTTGGTGGTTCAGCCCCAGCATTTT. The rearrangement uses TRBV28 and TRBJ1-5; D unclear. This CDR3 spans 12 amino acids. Trimming pared 3 bases from V and 6 bases from J, leaving 6 bases between. The germline V gene encodes CDR1 MDHEN and CDR2 SYDVKM. The whole variable domain, remainder taken from reference TRBV28 and TRBJ1-5, is DVKVTQSSRYLVKRTGEKVFLECVQDMDHENMFWYRQDPGLGLRLIYFSYDVKMKEKGDIPEGYSVSREKKERFSLILESASTNQTSMYLCASSLVVQPQHFGDGTRLSIL.

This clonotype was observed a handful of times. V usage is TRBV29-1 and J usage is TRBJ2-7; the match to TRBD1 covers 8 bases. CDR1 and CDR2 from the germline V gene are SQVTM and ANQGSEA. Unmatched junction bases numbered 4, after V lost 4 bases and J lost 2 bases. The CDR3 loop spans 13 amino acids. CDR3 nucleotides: TGCAGCGTTGTAATACAGGGGGCCTACGAGCAGTACTTC. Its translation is CSVVIQGAYEQYF.

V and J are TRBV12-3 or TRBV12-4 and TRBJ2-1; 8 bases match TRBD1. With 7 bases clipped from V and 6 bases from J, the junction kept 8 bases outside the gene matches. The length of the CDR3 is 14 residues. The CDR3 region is CASTAGQETNEQFF. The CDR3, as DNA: TGTGCCAGCACCGCGGGACAGGAGACCAATGAGCAGTTCTTC.